This T cell receptor beta chain was recorded in a study of T cells in Graves' hyperthyroidism and ophthalmopathy. This clonotype was seen a few times. The investigators amplified TCR beta CDR3 regions from RNA transcripts. HTBI primers were employed in a first-round RT-PCR of the TCR CDR3. TCRdb re-called the multiplex PCR reads with MiXCR, one entry per CDR3 protein. The sample has about 530,000 distinct CDR3 sequences, roughly a sixth seen once. Germline V gives CDR1 LGHDT, CDR2 YNNKEL (reference sequence). V was clipped by 6 bases and J by 4 bases, with 12 bases between them. The CDR3 covers 13 residues.

The sequenced sample was blood. This receptor was obtained from a woman between 18 and 29 years old with Graves' ophthalmopathy. The chain carries TRBV3-1 and TRBJ1-1; D is possibly TRBD1 (5 bases). Written as DNA, the CDR3 is TGTGCCAGCAGTACCGGGGGGAGCACTGAAGCTTTCTTT. It codes for CASSTGGSTEAFF.